The 13 T cell receptor beta chains below all came from one sample that was sequenced in a study of long-term antiretroviral therapy in people with HIV. Survey-level resolution applied to immunoSEQ assay v3.0. The method was immunoSEQ multiplex PCR; TCRdb's version includes in-frame clones alone and lacks a portion of them. The sample records some 27,000 clones, more than 85% being singletons. The sample consisted of unsorted PBMCs, taken almost 6.6 years after starting antiretroviral therapy. Source of these receptors: a woman between 40 and 55 years old with HIV.

The chain links TRBV11-2 to TRBJ2-7, with 11 bases aligning to TRBD2. V shed 3 bases, J shed 5 bases, and the junction held 3 bases outside the gene matches. CDR1 and CDR2 (germline): SGHAT, FQNNGV. The CDR3 has 14 residues. CDR3 region: CASSFMGLADEQYF. In DNA form, the CDR3 reads TGTGCCAGCAGCTTTATGGGACTAGCGGACGAGCAGTACTTC.

The genes are TRBV5-4 and TRBJ1-2, with 9 bases aligning to TRBD1. V gave up 2 bases and J gave up 4 bases; unmatched junction bases: 3. The length of the CDR3 is 14 residues. Germline lookup yields CDR1 SGHNT and CDR2 YYREEE (reference sequence). CDR3 sequence (DNA): TGTGCCAGCAGCTTAGGACAGGGGTTCTATGGCTACACCTTC. Translation gives CASSLGQGFYGYTF.

The chain is built from TRBV5-8 and TRBJ1-5; 8 positions agree with TRBD1. Germline V gene lookup returns CDR1 SGHTS and CDR2 YDEGEE. The CDR3 has 17 amino acids. The ends lost 0 bases at V and 4 bases at J; junction bases unmatched: 9. CDR3 DNA: TGTGCCAGCAGCTTGGGTCGTCGGACAGGGAGGAATCAGCCCCAGCATTTT. Protein: CASSLGRRTGRNQPQHF.

This chain joins TRBV19 and TRBJ2-2; 9 bases fit TRBD1. CDR1 is LNHDA, CDR2 SQIVND, per germline (reference sequence). CDR3 length equals 17 residues. After removal of 5 bases from V and 1 base from J, the junction contained 8 bases not matched to a gene. The CDR3 sequence is CASSPRGTGRNTGELFF. The CDR3 DNA sequence: TGTGCCAGTAGTCCCAGGGGGACAGGGAGGAACACCGGGGAGCTGTTTTTT.

This rearrangement joins TRBV5-1 to TRBJ1-1, with D possibly TRBD1 on 6 matching bases. There are 16 residues in the CDR3. CDR1 and CDR2 from the germline V gene are SGHRS and YFSETQ. Trimming left V 4 bases short and J 3 bases short, with 19 bases between. The CDR3 region has the DNA TGCGCCAGCAGCCCGACAGGCGGCGTTCAGGACACTGAAGCTTTCTTT. It is translated as CASSPTGGVQDTEAFF.

This sequence joins TRBV5-1 and TRBJ2-7; D gene ambiguous. V lost 0 bases and J 7 bases, leaving 17 bases between the germline ends. The CDR3 is 15 amino acids. The germline gives CDR1 SGHRS, CDR2 YFSETQ. In DNA, the CDR3 is TGCGCCAGCAGCTTGGCCCGGACGAGTCCTAGGGAGCAGTACTTC. Residues: CASSLARTSPREQYF.

The rearrangement links TRBV5-1 to TRBJ2-1, with a tentative D call TRBD2 (6 bases). The V gene's germline CDR1 is SGHRS and CDR2 YFSETQ. This CDR3 is 16 amino acids long. Trimming removed 4 bases from V and 0 bases from J, with 14 bases in between. DNA of the CDR3: TGCGCCAGCAGCACCGGACTATCTAGCTCCTACAATGAGCAGTTCTTC. Protein: CASSTGLSSSYNEQFF.

The table lists this clone with a count of one. V gene TRBV7-9 combines with J gene TRBJ1-1; 8 bases align to TRBD1. CDR3 length: 15 amino acids. The ends lost 4 bases at V and 1 base at J; junction bases unmatched: 5. CDR1 and CDR2 from the germline V gene are SEHNR and FQNEAQ (reference sequence). CDR3 sequence: CASSYTGTGNTEAFF. The DNA of the CDR3 is TGTGCCAGCAGCTACACCGGGACAGGGAACACTGAAGCTTTCTTT.

This sequence joins TRBV30 and TRBJ1-2, with 7 nucleotides matching TRBD1. Trimming cost V 2 bases and J 0 bases; bases outside gene matches: 6. This CDR3 contains 15 residues. Germline CDR1 GTSNPN, CDR2 SVGIG (reference sequence). CDR3 DNA sequence: TGTGCCTGGAGTAGGGCGACAGGGACTAACTATGGCTACACCTTC. Its protein is CAWSRATGTNYGYTF.

The count of this clone is one. This chain connects TRBV4-1 to TRBJ2-5; 9 bases align to TRBD2. CDR3 length: 20 amino acids. Germline V CDR1 and CDR2: MGHRA, YSYEKL. V dropped 1 base and J dropped 5; count of bases not matched to a gene: 20. CDR3 nucleotides: TGCGCCAGCAGCCAAGGCGGGGGGGCCCACTCCCCGTTGTCCCGGGAGACCCAGTACTTC. Amino acids: CASSQGGGAHSPLSRETQYF.

J is TRBJ1-1 and V is TRBV6-5; D remains unclear. Trimming pared 5 bases from V and 4 bases from J, leaving 14 bases between. Germline CDR1 reads MNHEY; CDR2 reads SVGAGI. CDR3 length: 14 residues. CDR3 DNA: TGTGCCAGCAGTATGCAGTCTCGAGGCACTGAAGCTTTCTTT. This codes for CASSMQSRGTEAFF.

This chain joins TRBV11-2 and TRBJ1-6, with D perhaps matching TRBD1 (6 bases). Germline V CDR1 and CDR2: SGHAT, FQNNGV. V was shortened by 0 bases and J by 7 bases, with 13 bases between the two germline ends. This CDR3 spans 16 amino acids. The DNA of the CDR3 is TGTGCCAGCAGCTTAGAAGCGGGGGGCCCGAATTCACCCCTCCACTTT. Translating it yields CASSLEAGGPNSPLHF.

The V gene is TRBV10-1, the J gene TRBJ1-4; 8 positions agree with TRBD1. The CDR3 is made up of 18 amino acids. Germline CDR1 reads WNHNN; CDR2 reads SYGVQD (reference sequence). V lost 6 bases and J lost 1; bases outside the gene matches: 13. CDR3 residues: CASRRGQGWTKTNEKLFF. CDR3 nucleotide sequence: TGCGCCAGCAGGCGCGGACAGGGATGGACCAAAACTAATGAAAAACTGTTTTTT.